The TCR beta chain described here comes from a study of shared clonotypes between healthy human individuals (dated by TCRdb to about 2020). A note on the overall study: Three men and two women, aged 18 to 49 years, made up the cohort. For each donor, CD4 naive and CD4 memory were each given three plates, CD8 naive was given two plates, and CD8 memory was given one plate. Blood TCR repertoires of a handful of healthy adults were deeply sequenced to estimate repertoire size and the extent of clonotype sharing between individuals. To increase sequencing depth and limit assay-specific biases, different laboratories used diverse techniques to prepare libraries and sequence TCR repertoires. Between about 0.8 and 9.5 billion PBMCs per donor were obtained by leukapheresis.

The CDR1 and CDR2 encoded by the germline V gene are SGDLS and YYNGEE. The V end gives up 0 bases and the J end 4 bases, leaving 10 bases in the junction not matched to a gene. From the cysteine through the phenylalanine, the CDR3 covers 17 amino acids. Of all the DNA, just the CDR3 is kept, 51 bases in frame from base 1. What the authors observed across the whole study: Because the study included only a small number of donors, the genetic and exposure-history diversity represented was limited. Clonotypes shared by all four sorted-subset donors showed higher generation probabilities than non-shared clonotypes. Pairwise subsampling led to the expectation that sequencing depth would affect the degree of clonotype sharing among donors. Rarefaction of sorted-subset datasets indicated incomplete sequencing despite the large sequencing depth. Sampling was restricted to blood, and TCR repertoires in tissues likely differ from the TCR repertoires found in blood. Estimated clonotype richness was generally larger for naive than for memory subsets. Across a few donors, roughly 5.4% of naive CD4, roughly 3.5% of naive CD8, 2.3% of memory CD4, and 0.4% of memory CD8 clonotypes were shared.

The table lists this clone with a count of one. Its specific antigen is unknown. Per-base qualities were not stored, and no clone one base away is much larger. The donors were healthy, HIV-negative adults who had no recently reported acute infections or vaccinations. All donors were Caucasian adults living in Nashville, Tennessee, USA. Magnetic negative selection was used to enrich CD4+ T cells, after which naive cells were positively selected on CD45RA and the negative fraction became the memory subset. Blood was obtained by leukapheresis, after which PBMCs were separated by Ficoll-Histopaque density gradient centrifugation and cryopreserved in liquid nitrogen vapor phase. Purity and quantity of every magnetically sorted T cell population were checked by analytical flow cytometry. Each sorted fraction had its genomic DNA isolated and then quantified by UV absorbance on a Nanodrop 2000c. Using the deep immunoSEQ assay, multiplex PCR amplified TCR CDR3 regions from genomic DNA. Genomic DNA extracted from each cell subset was distributed evenly over all wells of several immunoSEQ 96-well plates, and each plate served as one replicate. For sorted subsets, approximately 190 ng of genomic DNA, equivalent to 25,000 to 35,000 T cell genomes, went into each replicate PCR. Purified libraries were measured with a Qubit 3.0 fluorometer, size-checked on a Bioanalyzer 2100, and measured again with the KAPA Library Quantification kit. Every immunoSEQ 96-well plate was sequenced on a dedicated single-read 150-cycle Illumina NextSeq 550 flow cell. The authors' analysis ran thus. Because the immunoSEQ output held only junctional sequences and lacked quality scores, the filtering could not match the filtering applied to full-length reads. Sequences were annotated with PyIR, a Python wrapper for IgBLAST v1.9, using IMGT germline references to assign V/J genes and CDR3. Any read was removed if the V/J assignment was weak (E-value above 1e-6), the CDR3 was missing, or the read contained stop codons, out-of-frame junctions, or ambiguous translated residues. V3J clonotypes were defined by identical inferred V gene, J gene, and CDR3 amino acid sequence. Percentage overlap between repertoires was computed as shared unique clonotypes divided by the size of the smaller repertoire. Repertoire richness was assessed with RTK rarefaction, the Chao1 estimator, and Recon v2.1 estimates of unobserved clonotypes. OLGA was used to compute generation probabilities for all TCRbeta clonotypes that the gDNA method yielded from a few donors. Sourced from immuneACCESS, this table was stored by TCRdb with only in-frame sequences that have V and J called. A share of the clones is absent; for the studies checked, an unresolved V gene accounts for under half, and the remainder has no known explanation. V and J calls and clone size are those listed in that table; D and trimming were worked out from the DNA. Here the sample has some 1,400,000 clones; roughly 96% occur a single time. The ten largest clones take up roughly 1.2% of the sample.

Here the chain combines TRBV9 and TRBJ2-5; TRBD2 matches 9 bases in the middle. The source of this sequence is a man aged 30 to 45 in good health. Sequencing was carried out using naive CD4+ T cells sorted from blood. The sample's cell subset or site label, decoded: CD45RA+ positively selected. The CDR3 in this case is CASSVVSGRSQAETQYF. The DNA reads TGTGCCAGCAGCGTAGTTAGCGGGAGATCGCAAGCAGAGACCCAGTACTTC. The CDR3, completed at both ends by the reference TRBV9 and TRBJ2-5 genes, gives the full variable domain DSGVTQTPKHLITATGQRVTLRCSPRSGDLSVYWYQQSLDQGLQFLIQYYNGEERAKGNILERFSAQQFPDLHSELNLSSLELGDSALYFCASSVVSGRSQAETQYFGPGTRLLVL.